Listed here are 2 T cell receptor beta chains from one sample, sequenced in a study of blood T cell repertoires in COVID-19 (dated by TCRdb to 2018 to 2020). Libraries were made using the immunoSEQ multiplex PCR assay. The source is immuneACCESS, and TCRdb retained only in-frame sequences with V and J called. Part of the clones is not carried over; for the studies checked, unresolved V genes explain less than half of this, and the remainder is unexplained. In all, the sample holds approximately 28,000 clones, and around 94% of those were seen once. Roughly 0.8% of the sample is held by the ten biggest clonotypes. The material sequenced was peripheral blood. The source is a woman aged 70-85 years with COVID-19, enrolled during active disease.

The gene calls are TRBV10-3 and TRBJ2-2; 9 bases line up with TRBD2. J was trimmed by 2 bases and V by 6 bases; bases with no gene match: 7. The CDR3 has 16 residues. The germline CDR1 and CDR2 sequences are ENHRY and SYGVKD. The CDR3 spells CAIRGASGINTGELFF. In DNA, the CDR3 is TGTGCCATCAGAGGAGCTAGCGGGATTAACACCGGGGAGCTGTTTTTT.

This chain connects TRBV28 to TRBJ2-2; TRBD2 might be the D (5 bases). The germline V and J ends were trimmed by 6 bases and 4 bases, with 18 bases remaining between them. The CDR3 extends over 16 amino acids. CDR1 is MDHEN and CDR2 is SYDVKM in the germline V gene. The CDR3 nucleotides read TGTGCCAGCAGCCCCCGGGAAAGCGGACTCACCGGGGAGCTGTTTTTT. Translating gives CASSPRESGLTGELFF.